A single sample gave rise to the 13 T cell receptor beta chains below, sequenced in a study of breast tumors, draining lymph nodes, adjacent tissues. One entry per CDR3 protein results from TCRdb running MiXCR on the multiplex PCR reads. The table records approximately 150,000 distinct CDR3 sequences, roughly 35% of them present only once. Axillary draining lymph nodes of breast cancer patients supplied the node samples. The sequencing sample was made of axillary lymph node tissue. The source of these receptors is a female donor with breast cancer. Some clones in this sample may be carry-over from other donors' samples.

This clonotype was counted once. Compared with germline, one end of the junction differs, possibly owing to a read error. This sequence joins TRBV7-9 and TRBJ2-2; possible D gene TRBD2, 6 bases. This CDR3 region has 13 residues. Germline values: CDR1 SEHNR, CDR2 FQNEAQ (reference sequence). The CDR3, as DNA: TGTGCCGGCAGCGTCAACACAGCCGGGGGGCTGTTTTTT. Its translation: CAGSVNTAGGLFF. The whole variable domain, filled in from reference TRBV7-9 and TRBJ2-2, reads DTGVSQNPRHKITKRGQNVTFRCDPISEHNRLYWYRQTLGQGPEFLTYFQNEAQLEKSRLLSDRFSAERPKGSFSTLEIQRTEQGDSAMYLCAGSVNTAGGLFFGEGSRLTVL.

This chain joins TRBV12-3 or TRBV12-4 and TRBJ2-5, with D possibly TRBD1 on 6 matching bases. This CDR3 has 12 amino acids. With 6 bases removed from V and 9 bases from J, the gap between germline ends came to 14 bases. The CDR3 is CASSMTGQPQYF. The CDR3 DNA is TGTGCCAGCAGCATGACAGGTCAGCCCCAGTACTTC.

To note about this clonotype: A read error may account for a junction end that differs from germline. The chain's CDR3 is CASGLGRGRTGGFDTQYF. In DNA form, the CDR3 reads TGCGCCAGCGGCTTAGGACGCGGGAGAACGGGGGGATTTGATACGCAGTATTTT. This chain links TRBV11-3 with TRBJ2-3; 7 bases agree with TRBD2. CDR1 and CDR2 from the germline V gene are SGHNT and YENEEA. This CDR3 is 18 amino acids long.

The chain couples TRBV3-1 to TRBJ1-1, with 8 nucleotides matching TRBD1. The V segment lost 5 bases and the J segment 10 bases; nucleotides outside the gene matches: 9. CDR1 and CDR2 (germline): LGHDT, YNNKEL (reference sequence). CDR3 length: 13 residues. The DNA for the CDR3 is TGTGCCAGCAGCATAGTTTCCGGGACAGGAGCTTTCTTT. This translates into CASSIVSGTGAFF.

This clonotype appeared many times. The chain carries TRBV24-1 and TRBJ2-5; 8 bases align to TRBD1. Germline V lookup: CDR1 KGHDR, CDR2 SFDVKD. CDR3 length: 19 amino acids. With 3 bases clipped from V and 5 bases from J, the junction kept 19 bases outside the gene matches. The CDR3 DNA is TGTGCCACCAGTGATACGCTAGACCCGGGACAGGTATCGAGGGAGACCCAGTACTTC. It is translated as CATSDTLDPGQVSRETQYF.

This clonotype was seen at least ten times. The chain links TRBV19 to TRBJ2-7, with TRBD1 matching over 8 bases. This CDR3 region has 14 residues. Trimming took 6 bases from V and 0 from J; bases not matched to a gene: 4. Germline V CDR1 and CDR2: LNHDA, SQIVND (reference sequence). The CDR3: CASRRDRSSYEQYF. In DNA, the CDR3 is TGTGCCAGTAGGAGGGACAGGAGCTCCTACGAGCAGTACTTC.

This chain uses TRBV27 with TRBJ2-1; 9 bases are a match to TRBD2. This CDR3 contains 15 residues. With V trimmed by 10 bases and J by 7 bases, 14 bases remained unmatched. The germline V gene encodes CDR1 MNHEY and CDR2 SMNVEV (reference sequence). CDR3 sequence reads: CATVGGGGGLNEQFF. Written as DNA, the CDR3 is TGTGCCACTGTGGGTGGCGGGGGGGGCCTTAATGAGCAGTTCTTC.

This clonotype came up many times. The V call is TRBV29-1, the J call TRBJ1-1, with D uncertain. This CDR3 comprises 11 residues. Trimming removed 4 bases at V and 4 bases at J, with 7 bases between. Per germline, CDR1 SQVTM and CDR2 ANQGSEA. The CDR3 is CSVVRGTEAFF. The CDR3, as DNA: TGCAGCGTTGTACGGGGCACTGAAGCTTTCTTT.

V and J are TRBV5-1 and TRBJ2-5; TRBD1 matches at 9 bases. The germline gives CDR1 SGHRS, CDR2 YFSETQ. Trimming took 3 bases from V and 0 from J; bases not matched to a gene: 6. The CDR3 has 16 residues. CDR3 nucleotide sequence: TGCGCCAGCAGCTCTGCGACAGGGGGGTACCAAGAGACCCAGTACTTC. Translation: CASSSATGGYQETQYF. Together with reference TRBV5-1 and TRBJ2-5, the CDR3 gives the full variable domain: KAGVTQTPRYLIKTRGQQVTLSCSPISGHRSVSWYQQTPGQGLQFLFEYFSETQRNKGNFPGRFSGRQFSNSRSEMNVSTLELGDSALYLCASSSATGGYQETQYFGPGTRLLVL.

This clonotype was observed at least ten times. A much larger clone sits a single nucleotide away, making a read error possible. This chain uses TRBV20-1 with TRBJ1-2; D remains ambiguous. The CDR3 is made up of 12 amino acids. Germline CDR1 and CDR2: DFQATT and SNEGSKA (reference sequence). As DNA, the CDR3 is TGCAGTGCTAGAGACTCGACAACTGGCTCCACCTTC. This translates into CSARDSTTGSTF.

This clonotype turned up a few times. This chain uses TRBV19 with TRBJ2-1; tentatively, D is TRBD2 (6 bases). The germline gives CDR1 LNHDA, CDR2 SQIVND (reference sequence). V shed 5 bases and J shed 2 bases, with 10 bases lying between them. The CDR3 loop spans 14 amino acids. CDR3 DNA sequence: TGTGCCAGTAGTGCGGGAAGTCCCTACAATGAGCAGTTCTTC. Encoded protein: CASSAGSPYNEQFF. The whole variable domain, remainder taken from reference TRBV19 and TRBJ2-1, is DGGITQSPKYLFRKEGQNVTLSCEQNLNHDAMYWYRQDPGQGLRLIYYSQIVNDFQKGDIAEGYSVSREKKESFPLTVTSAQKNPTAFYLCASSAGSPYNEQFFGPGTRLTVL.

This clonotype was observed at least ten times. The CDR3: CASSQTTDTQYF. The CDR3 bases are TGTGCCAGCAGCCAGACCACAGATACGCAGTATTTT. The J gene is TRBJ2-3, the V gene TRBV2; no clear D. CDR1 SNHLY and CDR2 FYNNEI come from the germline V gene. This CDR3 contains 12 residues. V lost 6 bases and J 2 bases, leaving 6 bases between the germline ends.

In the case of this clonotype: A much bigger clone sits one base away, suggesting this may be a read error. The CDR3 DNA reads TGTGCCATCAGTGAAAACACTGAAGCTTCCTTT. As protein: CAISENTEASF. The chain has TRBV10-3 and TRBJ1-1; D gene ambiguous. Germline V gene sequence: CDR1 ENHRY, CDR2 SYGVKD. The CDR3 is 11 residues long.